This entry is about one T cell receptor (beta chain). Its antigen remains unknown. The V gene's germline CDR1 is MGHRA and CDR2 YSYEKL. CDR3 length: 11 amino acids. Trimming cost V 0 bases and J 10 bases, with 4 bases left between them. This specimen belongs to a study of T-cell reconstitution after alpha-beta-depleted transplantation in children. Findings and limits, study-wide: Some patients showed high day-60 TCRbeta diversity, which derived from surviving recipient T cells and thymic progenitors. There were reportedly several hundred expanded graft clones from which alpha-beta T cells came about two months after transplant. By one year post-transplant, T-cell counts and diversity largely arose from T cells that were newly produced.

A library of TCRbeta sequences, prepared with unique molecular identifiers, was generated. TCRdb re-called the PCR reads with MiXCR, one entry per CDR3 protein. The repertoire includes over 400,000 distinct CDR3 sequences, 43% of them detected once, and 27% sits in the top ten. This TCR came from a girl aged 2 to 9 with aplastic anemia, due to receive a stem cell transplant. The V and J genes are TRBV4-1 and TRBJ2-1; D gene uncertain. Source: PBMCs, taken before TCRalphabeta/CD19-depleted stem cell transplant. The CDR3 region is CASSQDREQFF. Here the CDR3 DNA reads TGCGCCAGCAGCCAAGACAGGGAGCAGTTCTTC.